Listed below are T cell receptor beta chains from one sample, sequenced in a study of Japanese encephalitis immunity and Zika vaccine responses. A single record per CDR3 protein comes from TCRdb applying MiXCR to the 5' RACE reads. The sample records hundreds of distinct CDR3 sequences, around 8% being singletons. The material was antigen-activated CD4+ T cells from blood, cultured, obtained during a Zika inactivated vaccine study. All receptors derive from an adult woman who received an inactivated Zika virus vaccine. Each CDR3 is given with its conserved first and last residue. A D gene is named only where the DNA matches it firmly.

- | TRBV6-5 | CASSYNEGGNYGYTF
TRBD1 | TRBV7-2 | CASSRQGPPGGYTF
- | TRBV2 | CASTKRGGQTDTQYF
TRBD2 | TRBV7-2 | CASEAAGVQPATQYF
- | TRBV18 | CASSPMGANYGYTF
- | TRBV4-3 | CASSQVDNSYEQYF
TRBD1 | TRBV18 | CASSAGTGNTEAFF
TRBD2 | TRBV29-1 | CSAITSGSETQYF
- | TRBV9 | CASSVGVEGYTF
TRBD1 | TRBV18 | CASSPGTGTDTQYF
- | TRBV7-2 | CASSAQGTDTQYF
- | TRBV10-3 | CAISESHILNRADTQYF
- | TRBV9 | CASSGDIGNIQYF
TRBD1 | TRBV12-3/TRBV12-4 | CASSLGTGVNQPQHF
- | TRBV7-2 | CASSTPPYGYTF
- | TRBV28 | CASSLTGELFF
TRBD1 | TRBV6-5 | CASSWDRGSTGELFF